The clone carrying this T cell receptor beta chain has a handful of counts. Each CDR3 protein gets one entry after TCRdb re-called the RT-PCR reads with MiXCR. The repertoire consists of roughly 540,000 distinct CDR3 sequences, with roughly 25% occurring once and the leading ten covering approximately 3%. These data originate in a study of response to subunit inactivated influenza vaccine. Between the trimmed V and J ends, which lost 5 bases and 1 base, there was a span of 21 bases. Germline loops: CDR1 SGHVS, CDR2 FQNEAQ. The CDR3 runs to 17 residues. The same sample was also studied in work on T cells expressing NK-cell markers. From that report: Scientists made TCR beta cDNA using 5'RACE template switching with UMIs. Also leading the CD3+CD56-NKG2C+ fraction in several donors were these clonotypes.

V usage is TRBV7-8 and J usage is TRBJ2-7; D perhaps matches TRBD2 (6 bases). The receptor was isolated from a man in his fifties or sixties who received an inactivated influenza vaccine. This sample comprised CD4+ T cells sorted from PBMCs, obtained 12 days after vaccination. CDR3 sequence reads: CASSTPPGGMISYEQYF. The CDR3 DNA is TGTGCCAGCAGCACCCCACCTGGGGGGATGATTTCCTACGAGCAGTACTTC.